Presented here are 20 T cell receptor beta chains from one specimen sequenced in a study of cytomegalovirus exposure and HLA in healthy donors. The primer mix had 60 Vbeta and 13 Jbeta primers. Generated by immunoSEQ multiplex PCR, the TCRdb table keeps only in-frame clones and is missing some. This sample's clone table lists tens of thousands of clones. Sequencing was performed on PBMCs. All receptors come from a woman aged 25-40 years in good health and CMV-seropositive.

The rearrangement links TRBV29-1 to TRBJ1-5; D not resolved. The CDR3 has 14 amino acids. Trimming pared 0 bases from V and 1 base from J, leaving 7 bases between. Germline loops: CDR1 SQVTM, CDR2 ANQGSEA. The CDR3 sequence: CSVEDRGSNQPQHF. The CDR3, as DNA: TGCAGCGTTGAAGATCGAGGAAGCAATCAGCCCCAGCATTTT.

This chain links TRBV9 with TRBJ2-7; TRBD2 agrees at 11 bases. CDR3 length: 15 amino acids. J was trimmed by 9 bases and V by 3 bases; bases with no gene match: 11. Germline CDR1 and CDR2: SGDLS and YYNGEE. The CDR3 is CASSATASGGRPQYF. The CDR3, as DNA: TGTGCCAGCAGCGCGACTGCTAGCGGGGGGCGACCGCAGTACTTC.

The CDR3 spells CATSRESGQPYEQYF. CDR3 DNA: TGTGCCACCAGCAGAGAGTCGGGACAACCCTACGAGCAGTACTTC. This chain connects TRBV15 to TRBJ2-7, with a weak D call TRBD1 (6 bases). This CDR3 comprises 15 residues. The germline gives CDR1 LNHNV, CDR2 YYDKDF (reference sequence). Deletions cut 0 bases from V and 2 bases from J, with 11 bases between.

This chain links TRBV6-5 with TRBJ1-2, with D perhaps TRBD1 (5 bases). The germline gives CDR1 MNHEY, CDR2 SVGAGI. The CDR3 covers 11 residues. V lost 6 bases and J lost 7, with 9 bases in between. CDR3 in amino acids: CASRTVAGYTF. The CDR3 bases are TGTGCCAGCAGGACAGTGGCTGGCTACACCTTC.

V and J are TRBV4-1 and TRBJ2-4, with D uncertain. The CDR3 has 13 amino acids. Germline loops: CDR1 MGHRA, CDR2 YSYEKL. Deletions cut 1 base from V and 6 bases from J, with 7 bases between. The CDR3 protein is CASSQVPGNIQYF. CDR3 DNA: TGCGCCAGCAGCCAAGTTCCGGGAAACATTCAGTACTTC.

This rearrangement joins TRBV9 to TRBJ2-7; possible D gene TRBD2, 6 bases. The CDR3 totals 16 residues. V lost 0 bases to trimming and J lost 6 bases, with 19 bases between them. The germline gives CDR1 SGDLS, CDR2 YYNGEE. The CDR3 here is CASSVEGQGGASEQYF. CDR3 bases: TGTGCCAGCAGCGTAGAAGGCCAAGGAGGGGCTAGCGAGCAGTACTTC.

The chain couples TRBV29-1 to TRBJ2-1; possible D gene TRBD1, 5 bases. Trimming removed 6 bases at V and 0 bases at J, with 12 bases between. Germline CDR1 reads SQVTM; CDR2 reads ANQGSEA. The CDR3 spans 14 residues. Written as DNA, the CDR3 is TGCAGCGTGGCAAGGGGAAGCTCCTACAATGAGCAGTTCTTC. It translates to CSVARGSSYNEQFF.

The chain combines TRBV9 with TRBJ1-1; 7 bases are a match to TRBD1. Unmatched junction bases numbered 8, after V lost 3 bases and J lost 6 bases. CDR3 size: 14 residues. CDR1 is SGDLS and CDR2 is YYNGEE in the germline V gene. CDR3 sequence (DNA): TGTGCCAGCAGCGCCGAACTAGGGGGCTCTGAAGCTTTCTTT. Its translation is CASSAELGGSEAFF. The full variable domain, in which reference TRBV9 and TRBJ1-1 provide the parts outside the CDR3, is DSGVTQTPKHLITATGQRVTLRCSPRSGDLSVYWYQQSLDQGLQFLIQYYNGEERAKGNILERFSAQQFPDLHSELNLSSLELGDSALYFCASSAELGGSEAFFGQGTRLTVV.

In DNA, the CDR3 is TGTGCCAGCAGTGTTGCCAGGGGATCGAGTGAAGCTTTCTTT. This gives the protein CASSVARGSSEAFF. The chain employs TRBV2 and TRBJ1-1; weak D call: TRBD1 (6 bases). The germline V and J ends were trimmed by 4 bases and 7 bases, with 16 bases remaining between them. Germline CDR1 reads SNHLY; CDR2 reads FYNNEI. There are 14 residues in the CDR3.

The genes are TRBV19 and TRBJ1-5, with D uncertain. CDR1 is LNHDA and CDR2 is SQIVND in the germline V gene (reference sequence). The CDR3 has 15 amino acids. V gave up 7 bases and J gave up 0 bases, with 13 bases separating them. CDR3 nucleotides: TGTGCCAGTACCCCTGGCAGATATAGCAATCAGCCCCAGCATTTT. Protein sequence: CASTPGRYSNQPQHF. The complete variable domain, with remaining parts taken from reference TRBV19 and TRBJ1-5, reads DGGITQSPKYLFRKEGQNVTLSCEQNLNHDAMYWYRQDPGQGLRLIYYSQIVNDFQKGDIAEGYSVSREKKESFPLTVTSAQKNPTAFYLCASTPGRYSNQPQHFGDGTRLSIL.

The chain uses TRBV19 and TRBJ1-2; 7 bases line up with TRBD1. Germline values: CDR1 LNHDA, CDR2 SQIVND (reference sequence). The junction had 3 bases not matched to a gene; V was cut back by 7 bases and J by 4 bases. The length of the CDR3 is 12 residues. The CDR3 DNA follows: TGTGCCAGTAAGACAGGGCCCTATGGCTACACCTTC. It is translated as CASKTGPYGYTF.

The CDR3 nucleotides are TGCAGTGCCGTGATCAGTTACGAGCAGTACTTC. Protein sequence: CSAVISYEQYF. This chain connects TRBV20-1 to TRBJ2-7; D call uncertain. Germline V gene data show CDR1 as DFQATT and CDR2 as SNEGSKA (reference sequence). The CDR3 runs to 11 residues. Trimming stripped 6 bases from V and 4 bases from J, with 10 bases between.

This rearrangement joins TRBV7-9 to TRBJ2-5, with 15 bases identical to TRBD2. The germline V gene encodes CDR1 SEHNR and CDR2 FQNEAQ (reference sequence). The CDR3 has 18 residues. The V gene end was trimmed by 7 bases and the J gene end by 0 bases; junction bases not matched to a gene: 9. The CDR3 loop reads CASTLGLAGGKYQETQYF. CDR3 DNA sequence: TGTGCCAGCACCCTGGGACTAGCGGGGGGAAAGTACCAAGAGACCCAGTACTTC.

The chain recombines TRBV5-1 with TRBJ1-1; D perhaps matches TRBD1 (6 bases). Per the germline V gene, CDR1 is SGHRS and CDR2 is YFSETQ. The V gene lost 8 bases and the J gene lost 1 base, with 18 bases spanning the gap. This CDR3 region has 15 residues. The CDR3 DNA follows: TGCGCCAGTGAGTCTTCCGGGACATCGAACACTGAAGCTTTCTTT. Protein: CASESSGTSNTEAFF.

The genes are TRBV5-5 and TRBJ2-2, with D possibly being TRBD1 (6 bases). CDR1 is SGHKS, CDR2 YYEKEE, per germline (reference sequence). With 6 bases removed from V and 6 bases from J, the gap between germline ends came to 15 bases. This CDR3 contains 14 residues. The CDR3 DNA follows: TGTGCCAGCATCCGGCTAGAGGGGGCCGGGGAGCTGTTTTTT. As protein: CASIRLEGAGELFF.

The gene calls are TRBV5-1 and TRBJ2-3; maybe TRBD1 (5 bases). There are 15 residues in the CDR3. V lost 0 bases, J lost 5 bases, and 13 bases lay in between. Germline V gene sequence: CDR1 SGHRS, CDR2 YFSETQ. CDR3 amino acids: CASSLAQGSGDTQYF. The CDR3 nucleotides are TGCGCCAGCAGCTTGGCTCAGGGCTCCGGAGATACGCAGTATTTT.

The chain uses TRBV11-1 and TRBJ2-7; 7 bases align to TRBD1. The CDR3 spans 17 residues. The V gene end was trimmed by 4 bases and the J gene end by 0 bases; junction bases not matched to a gene: 12. Germline assignment: CDR1 SGHAT and CDR2 FQDESV (reference sequence). CDR3 sequence (DNA): TGTGCCAGCAGCTCCGGCCAGGGACAGTTAAACTCCTACGAGCAGTACTTC. This gives the protein CASSSGQGQLNSYEQYF.

This chain uses TRBV5-1 with TRBJ2-7; a weak D match, TRBD2 (5 bases). The germline V gene encodes CDR1 SGHRS and CDR2 YFSETQ. This CDR3 has 15 residues. V was trimmed by 4 bases and J by 4 bases, leaving 18 bases between them. CDR3 amino acids: CASSPQSRGMYEQYF. As DNA, the CDR3 is TGCGCCAGCAGCCCCCAATCTCGGGGTATGTACGAGCAGTACTTC. Looking up the rest from reference TRBV5-1 and TRBJ2-7 gives the full variable domain: KAGVTQTPRYLIKTRGQQVTLSCSPISGHRSVSWYQQTPGQGLQFLFEYFSETQRNKGNFPGRFSGRQFSNSRSEMNVSTLELGDSALYLCASSPQSRGMYEQYFGPGTRLTVT.

The chain couples TRBV9 to TRBJ2-1; possible D gene TRBD2, 6 bases. Germline V gives CDR1 SGDLS, CDR2 YYNGEE. CDR3 length: 11 amino acids. V lost 3 bases and J lost 13, with 11 bases in between. CDR3 loop: CASSAGTQQFF. CDR3 in DNA: TGTGCCAGCAGCGCCGGGACTCAACAGTTCTTC.

V usage is TRBV7-9 and J usage is TRBJ2-2; 8 bases are shared with TRBD1. Trimming took 5 bases from V and 3 from J; bases not matched to a gene: 8. CDR3 size: 16 residues. From germline, CDR1 is SEHNR and CDR2 FQNEAQ (reference sequence). CDR3: CASSLGTGLHTGELFF. CDR3 nucleotide sequence: TGTGCCAGCAGCCTGGGGACAGGACTCCACACCGGGGAGCTGTTTTTT.